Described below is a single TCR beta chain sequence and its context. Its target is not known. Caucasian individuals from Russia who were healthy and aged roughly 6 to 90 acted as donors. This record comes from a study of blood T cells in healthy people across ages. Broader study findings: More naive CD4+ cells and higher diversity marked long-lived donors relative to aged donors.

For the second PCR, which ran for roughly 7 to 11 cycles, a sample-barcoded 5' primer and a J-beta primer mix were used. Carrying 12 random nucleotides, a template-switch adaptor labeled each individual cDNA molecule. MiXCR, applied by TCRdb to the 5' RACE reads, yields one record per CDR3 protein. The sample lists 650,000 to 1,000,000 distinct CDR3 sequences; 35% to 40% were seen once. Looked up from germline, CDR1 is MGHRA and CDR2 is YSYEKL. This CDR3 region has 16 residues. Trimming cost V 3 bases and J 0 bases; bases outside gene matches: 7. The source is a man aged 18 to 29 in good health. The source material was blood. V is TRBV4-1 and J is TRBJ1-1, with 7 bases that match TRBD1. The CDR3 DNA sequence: TGCGCCAGCAGCCAGGTACAGGGGTCGATGAACACTGAAGCTTTCTTT. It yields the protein CASSQVQGSMNTEAFF.